A single sample is the source of the 8 T cell receptor beta chains below, sequenced in a study of T cells in Graves' hyperthyroidism and ophthalmopathy. What was amplified from RNA transcripts were TCR beta CDR3 regions. HTBI primers were used for first-round RT-PCR of the TCR CDR3. Each CDR3 protein is one row after TCRdb ran MiXCR on the multiplex PCR reads. The repertoire holds about 600,000 distinct CDR3 sequences, with more than 15% as singletons. Sequencing was done on a sample of blood. Source of these receptors: a woman aged 35 to 49 with Graves' ophthalmopathy.

This clonotype was detected a few times. V is TRBV19 and J is TRBJ1-1, with D tentatively TRBD1 (5 bases). V lost 3 bases and J lost 6, with 14 bases in between. The CDR3 is made up of 14 amino acids. Germline values: CDR1 LNHDA, CDR2 SQIVND (reference sequence). The CDR3 is CASSIIAGGSEAFF. As DNA, the CDR3 is TGTGCCAGTAGTATTATAGCCGGGGGGTCTGAAGCTTTCTTT.

This clonotype was picked up a small number of times. Just one base apart from a much larger clone, this may be a read error. This chain links TRBV2 with TRBJ2-2; unclear D gene. Germline V lookup: CDR1 SNHLY, CDR2 FYNNEI. The V and J ends lost 3 bases and 7 bases respectively, with 3 bases between them. The CDR3 spans 11 residues. CDR3 sequence reads: CASSEVGELFF. CDR3 nucleotide sequence: TGTGCCAGCAGTGAGGTCGGGGAGCTGTTTTTT. Combining the CDR3 with reference TRBV2 and TRBJ2-2 gives the whole variable domain EPEVTQTPSHQVTQMGQEVILRCVPISNHLYFYWYRQILGQKVEFLVSFYNNEISEKSEIFDDQFSVERPDGSNFTLKIRSTKLEDSAMYFCASSEVGELFFGEGSRLTVL.

This clonotype was seen at least ten times. The chain carries TRBV28 and TRBJ2-7, with TRBD1 as a possible D gene (6 bases). V gave up 8 bases and J gave up 2 bases, with 13 bases separating them. The CDR3 spans 13 residues. Looked up from germline, CDR1 is MDHEN and CDR2 is SYDVKM. This chain's CDR3 is CASGRQDAYEQYF. In nucleotides, the CDR3 is TGTGCCAGCGGGAGACAGGATGCCTACGAGCAGTACTTC. Together with reference TRBV28 and TRBJ2-7, the CDR3 gives the full variable domain: DVKVTQSSRYLVKRTGEKVFLECVQDMDHENMFWYRQDPGLGLRLIYFSYDVKMKEKGDIPEGYSVSREKKERFSLILESASTNQTSMYLCASGRQDAYEQYFGPGTRLTVT.

The sample holds many counts of this clonotype. J is TRBJ1-2 and V is TRBV13, with D uncertain. Germline CDR1 PRHDT, CDR2 FYEKMQ (reference sequence). V lost 5 bases and J 4 bases, leaving 8 bases between the germline ends. The CDR3 is 12 residues long. The CDR3 loop reads CASSRRLYGYTF. CDR3 DNA sequence: TGTGCCAGCAGCCGACGGCTCTATGGCTACACCTTC.

The rearrangement uses TRBV29-1 and TRBJ1-1; 10 positions match TRBD1. Per the germline V gene, CDR1 is SQVTM and CDR2 is ANQGSEA. The CDR3 contains 14 residues. After removal of 5 bases from V and 4 bases from J, the junction contained 7 bases not matched to a gene. CDR3 in DNA: TGCAGCGTTCCAGCCGGGACAGGGGCCACTGAAGCTTTCTTT. Amino acid sequence: CSVPAGTGATEAFF.

This clonotype has ten or more counts. This rearrangement joins TRBV5-5 to TRBJ2-2; D ambiguous. Germline V gives CDR1 SGHKS, CDR2 YYEKEE (reference sequence). Deletions cut 4 bases from V and 6 bases from J, with 19 bases between. The CDR3 length is 16 residues. The CDR3 bases are TGTGCCAGCAGCCCGTGGGTACTACCGTCCCCCGGGGAGCTGTTTTTT. It encodes CASSPWVLPSPGELFF. The whole variable domain, filled in from reference TRBV5-5 and TRBJ2-2, reads DAGVTQSPTHLIKTRGQQVTLRCSPISGHKSVSWYQQVLGQGPQFIFQYYEKEERGRGNFPDRFSARQFPNYSSELNVNALLLGDSALYLCASSPWVLPSPGELFFGEGSRLTVL.

This clonotype appeared a single time. This chain joins TRBV19 and TRBJ2-5; 7 bases fit TRBD1. V gave up 6 bases and J gave up 1 base; unmatched junction bases: 8. Germline assignment: CDR1 LNHDA and CDR2 SQIVND (reference sequence). The CDR3 is made up of 15 amino acids. In DNA form, the CDR3 reads TGTGCCAGTAGCTATGGGACAGTATTCCAAGAGACCCAGTACTTC. Amino acids: CASSYGTVFQETQYF.

This clonotype was counted at least ten times. The V gene is TRBV2, the J gene TRBJ1-1; D gene unclear. There are 14 residues in the CDR3. The germline CDR1 and CDR2 sequences are SNHLY and FYNNEI. Trimming removed 4 bases at V and 4 bases at J, with 13 bases between. The CDR3 sequence: CASSVKGGGTEAFF. CDR3 nucleotides: TGTGCCAGCAGTGTCAAGGGTGGAGGCACTGAAGCTTTCTTT.